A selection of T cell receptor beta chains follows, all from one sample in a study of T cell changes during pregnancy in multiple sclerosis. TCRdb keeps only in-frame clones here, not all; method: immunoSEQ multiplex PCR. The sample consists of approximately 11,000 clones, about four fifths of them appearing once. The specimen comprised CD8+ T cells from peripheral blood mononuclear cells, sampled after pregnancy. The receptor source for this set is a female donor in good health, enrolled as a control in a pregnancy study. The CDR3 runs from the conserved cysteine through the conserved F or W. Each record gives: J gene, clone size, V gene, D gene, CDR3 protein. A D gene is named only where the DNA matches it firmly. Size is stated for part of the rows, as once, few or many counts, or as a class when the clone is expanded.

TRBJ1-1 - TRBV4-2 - CASSSYAPPNTEAFF
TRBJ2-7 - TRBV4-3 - CASSQDRQPWSSYEQYF
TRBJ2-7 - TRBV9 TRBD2 CASSPTGGGDYEQYF
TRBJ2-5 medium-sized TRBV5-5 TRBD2 CASSRTSGRLGETQYF
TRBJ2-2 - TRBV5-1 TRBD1 CASSFAGGWDSHRELFF
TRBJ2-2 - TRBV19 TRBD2 CASRGGEAGELFF
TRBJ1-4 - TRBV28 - CASSLENEKLFF
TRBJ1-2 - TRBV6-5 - CASSYSNVAGSWGYTF
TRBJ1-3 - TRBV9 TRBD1 CASSVEQGQGIGNTIYF
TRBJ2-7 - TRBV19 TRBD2 CASSIAHMKREGNEQYF
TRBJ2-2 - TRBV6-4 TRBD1 CASSETGTGELFF
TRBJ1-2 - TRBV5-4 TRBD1 CASSSSPGQGEYGYTF
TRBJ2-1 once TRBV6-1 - CASSEAGGTGYNEQFF
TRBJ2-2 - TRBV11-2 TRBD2 CASRWTSGGSVTGELFF
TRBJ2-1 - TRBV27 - CASMVLGLFHNEQFF
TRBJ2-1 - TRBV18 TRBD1 CASSPLTGTGINEQFF
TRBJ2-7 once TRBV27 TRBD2 CASIASGGTYEQYF
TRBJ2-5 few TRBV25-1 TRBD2 CASSDPVSGEETQYF
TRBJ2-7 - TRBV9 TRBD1 CASSVDTGGLGYEQYF
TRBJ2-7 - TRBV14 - CASSRRDYEQYF